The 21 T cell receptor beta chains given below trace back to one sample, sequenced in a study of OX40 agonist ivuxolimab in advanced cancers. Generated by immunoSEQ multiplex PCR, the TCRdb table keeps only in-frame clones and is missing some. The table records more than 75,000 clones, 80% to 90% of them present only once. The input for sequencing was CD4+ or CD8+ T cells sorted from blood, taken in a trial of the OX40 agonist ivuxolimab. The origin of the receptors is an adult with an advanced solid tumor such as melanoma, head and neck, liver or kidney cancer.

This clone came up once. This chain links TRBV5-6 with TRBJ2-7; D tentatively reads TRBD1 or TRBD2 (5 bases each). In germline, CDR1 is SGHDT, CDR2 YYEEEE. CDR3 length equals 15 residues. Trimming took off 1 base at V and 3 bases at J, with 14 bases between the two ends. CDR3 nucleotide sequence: TGTGCCAGCAGCTTGTCTCGGGACGCGGGCTACGAGCAGTACTTC. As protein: CASSLSRDAGYEQYF. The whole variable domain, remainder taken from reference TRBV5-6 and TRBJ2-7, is DAGVTQSPTHLIKTRGQQVTLRCSPKSGHDTVSWYQQALGQGPQFIFQYYEEEERQRGNFPDRFSGHQFPNYSSELNVNALLLGDSALYLCASSLSRDAGYEQYFGPGTRLTVT.

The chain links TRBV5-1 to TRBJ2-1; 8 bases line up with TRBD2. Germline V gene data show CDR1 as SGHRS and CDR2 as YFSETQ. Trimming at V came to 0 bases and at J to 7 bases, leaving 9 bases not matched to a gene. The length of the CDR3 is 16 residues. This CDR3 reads CASSLGTGGIPNEQFF. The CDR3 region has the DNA TGCGCCAGCAGCTTGGGTACGGGGGGGATCCCAAATGAGCAGTTCTTC.

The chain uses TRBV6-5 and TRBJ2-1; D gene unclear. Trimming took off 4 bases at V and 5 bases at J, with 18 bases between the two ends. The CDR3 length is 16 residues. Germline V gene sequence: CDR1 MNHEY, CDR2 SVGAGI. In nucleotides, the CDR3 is TGTGCCAGCAGTTTCCTTTCCGGTGGGGTGGACAATGAGCAGTTCTTC. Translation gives CASSFLSGGVDNEQFF.

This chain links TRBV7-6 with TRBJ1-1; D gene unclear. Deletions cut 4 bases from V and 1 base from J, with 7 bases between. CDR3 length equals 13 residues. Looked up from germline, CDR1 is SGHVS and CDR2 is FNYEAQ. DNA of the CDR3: TGTGCCAGCAGCTCGCCAGGGAACACTGAAGCTTTCTTT. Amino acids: CASSSPGNTEAFF.

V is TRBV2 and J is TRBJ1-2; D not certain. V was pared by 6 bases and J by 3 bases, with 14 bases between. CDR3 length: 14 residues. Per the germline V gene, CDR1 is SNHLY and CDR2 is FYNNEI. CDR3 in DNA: TGTGCCAGCAGGTCGGGTCAGGCTTACTATGGCTACACCTTC. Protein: CASRSGQAYYGYTF.

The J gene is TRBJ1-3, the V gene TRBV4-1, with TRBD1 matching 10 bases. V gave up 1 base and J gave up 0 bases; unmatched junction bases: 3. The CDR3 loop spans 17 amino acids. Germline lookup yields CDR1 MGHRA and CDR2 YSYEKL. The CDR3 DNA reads TGCGCCAGCAGCCAAGGGGACAGGGGTAGCTCTGGAAACACCATATATTTT. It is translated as CASSQGDRGSSGNTIYF.

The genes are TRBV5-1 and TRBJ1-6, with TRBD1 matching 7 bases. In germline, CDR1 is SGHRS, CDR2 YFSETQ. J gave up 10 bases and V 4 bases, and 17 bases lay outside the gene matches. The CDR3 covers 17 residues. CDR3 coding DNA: TGCGCCAGCAGCCCGACAGGACAGGCCCAGGGGAGGTCACCCCTCCACTTT. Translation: CASSPTGQAQGRSPLHF. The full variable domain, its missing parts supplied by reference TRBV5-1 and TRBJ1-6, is KAGVTQTPRYLIKTRGQQVTLSCSPISGHRSVSWYQQTPGQGLQFLFEYFSETQRNKGNFPGRFSGRQFSNSRSEMNVSTLELGDSALYLCASSPTGQAQGRSPLHFGNGTRLTVT.

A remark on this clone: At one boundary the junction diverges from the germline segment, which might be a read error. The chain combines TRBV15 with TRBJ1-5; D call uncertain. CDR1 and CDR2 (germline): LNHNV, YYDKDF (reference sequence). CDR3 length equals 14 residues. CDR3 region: CAASGFGGNQPQHF. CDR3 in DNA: TGTGCCGCCAGCGGATTCGGTGGCAATCAGCCCCAGCATTTT. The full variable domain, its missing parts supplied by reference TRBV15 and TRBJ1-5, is DAMVIQNPRYQVTQFGKPVTLSCSQTLNHNVMYWYQQKSSQAPKLLFHYYDKDFNNEADTPDNFQSRRPNTSFCFLDIRSPGLGDTAMYLCAASGFGGNQPQHFGDGTRLSIL.

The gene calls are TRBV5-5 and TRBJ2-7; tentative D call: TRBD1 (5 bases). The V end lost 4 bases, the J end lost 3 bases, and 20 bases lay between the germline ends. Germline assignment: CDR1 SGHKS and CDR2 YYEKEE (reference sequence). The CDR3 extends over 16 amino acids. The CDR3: CASSLVVGVGVYEQYF. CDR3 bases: TGTGCCAGCAGCCTGGTGGTAGGGGTTGGGGTCTACGAGCAGTACTTC.

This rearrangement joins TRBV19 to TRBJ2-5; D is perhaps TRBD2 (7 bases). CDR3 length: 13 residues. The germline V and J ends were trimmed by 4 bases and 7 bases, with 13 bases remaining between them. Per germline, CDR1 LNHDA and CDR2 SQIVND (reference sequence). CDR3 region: CASSTGGLGTQYF. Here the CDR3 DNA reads TGTGCCAGTAGTACGGGGGGCCTAGGGACCCAGTACTTC.

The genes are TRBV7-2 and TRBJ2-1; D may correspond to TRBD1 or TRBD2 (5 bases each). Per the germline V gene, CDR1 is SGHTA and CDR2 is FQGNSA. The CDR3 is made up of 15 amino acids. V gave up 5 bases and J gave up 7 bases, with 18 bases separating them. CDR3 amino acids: CASSTLRGDLNEQFF. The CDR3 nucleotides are TGTGCCAGCAGCACTCTCCGGGGCGACCTAAATGAGCAGTTCTTC.

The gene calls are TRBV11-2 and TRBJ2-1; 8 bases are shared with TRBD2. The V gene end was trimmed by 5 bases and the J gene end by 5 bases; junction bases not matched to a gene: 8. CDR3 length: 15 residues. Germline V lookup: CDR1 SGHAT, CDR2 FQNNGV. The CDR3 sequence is CASSLEGAGDNEQFF. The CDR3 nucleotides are TGTGCCAGCAGCCTCGAGGGAGCGGGGGACAATGAGCAGTTCTTC. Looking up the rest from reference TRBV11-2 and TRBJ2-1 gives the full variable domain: EAGVAQSPRYKIIEKRQSVAFWCNPISGHATLYWYQQILGQGPKLLIQFQNNGVVDDSQLPKDRFSAERLKGVDSTLKIQPAKLEDSAVYLCASSLEGAGDNEQFFGPGTRLTVL.

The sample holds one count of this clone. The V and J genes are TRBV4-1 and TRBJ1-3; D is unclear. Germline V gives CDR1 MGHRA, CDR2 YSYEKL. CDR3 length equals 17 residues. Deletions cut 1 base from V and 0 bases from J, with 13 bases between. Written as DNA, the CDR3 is TGCGCCAGCAGCCAAGGCCGTATTTCAGACTCTGGAAACACCATATATTTT. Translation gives CASSQGRISDSGNTIYF.

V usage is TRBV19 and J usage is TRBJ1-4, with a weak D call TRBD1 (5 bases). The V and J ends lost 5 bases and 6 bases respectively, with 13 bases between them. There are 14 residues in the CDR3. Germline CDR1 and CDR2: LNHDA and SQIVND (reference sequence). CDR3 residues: CASSPRGSDEKLFF. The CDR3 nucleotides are TGTGCCAGTAGTCCGAGGGGCAGTGATGAAAAACTGTTTTTT.

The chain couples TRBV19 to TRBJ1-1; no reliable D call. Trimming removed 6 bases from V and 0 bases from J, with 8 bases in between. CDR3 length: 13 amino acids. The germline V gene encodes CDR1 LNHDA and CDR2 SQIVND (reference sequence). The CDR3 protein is CASRVVMNTEAFF. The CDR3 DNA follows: TGTGCCAGTAGGGTGGTCATGAACACTGAAGCTTTCTTT.

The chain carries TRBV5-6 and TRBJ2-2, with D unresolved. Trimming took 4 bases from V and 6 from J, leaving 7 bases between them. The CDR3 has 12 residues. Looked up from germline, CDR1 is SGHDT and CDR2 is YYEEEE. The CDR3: CASSRYPGELFF. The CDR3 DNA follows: TGTGCCAGCAGCCGCTATCCCGGGGAGCTGTTTTTT.

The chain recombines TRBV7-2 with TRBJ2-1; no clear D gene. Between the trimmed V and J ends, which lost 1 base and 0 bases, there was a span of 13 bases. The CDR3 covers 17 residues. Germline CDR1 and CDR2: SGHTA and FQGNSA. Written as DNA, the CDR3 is TGTGCCAGCAGCTTAGTCATTGGTATGGGCTCCTACAATGAGCAGTTCTTC. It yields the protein CASSLVIGMGSYNEQFF.

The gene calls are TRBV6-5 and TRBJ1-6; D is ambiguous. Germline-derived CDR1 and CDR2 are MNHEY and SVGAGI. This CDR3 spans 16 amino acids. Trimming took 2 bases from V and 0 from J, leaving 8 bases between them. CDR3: CASSYLGSSYNSPLHF. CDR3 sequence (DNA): TGTGCCAGCAGTTACCTGGGGAGCTCCTATAATTCACCCCTCCACTTT.

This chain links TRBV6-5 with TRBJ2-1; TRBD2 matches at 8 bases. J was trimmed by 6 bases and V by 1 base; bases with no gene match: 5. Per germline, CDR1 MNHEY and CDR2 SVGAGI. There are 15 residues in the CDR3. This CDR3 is CASSYLSGGANEQFF. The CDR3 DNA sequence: TGTGCCAGCAGTTACTTATCCGGGGGGGCCAATGAGCAGTTCTTC.

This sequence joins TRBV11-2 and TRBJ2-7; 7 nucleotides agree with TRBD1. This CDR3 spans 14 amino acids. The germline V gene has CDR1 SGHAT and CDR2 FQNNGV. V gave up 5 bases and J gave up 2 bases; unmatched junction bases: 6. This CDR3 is CASSKRDRAYEQYF. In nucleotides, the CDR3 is TGTGCCAGCAGCAAACGCGACAGGGCCTACGAGCAGTACTTC.

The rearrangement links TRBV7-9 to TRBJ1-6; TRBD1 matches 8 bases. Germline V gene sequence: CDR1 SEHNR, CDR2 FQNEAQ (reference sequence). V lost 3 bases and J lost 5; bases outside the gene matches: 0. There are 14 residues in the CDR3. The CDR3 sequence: CASSLGQDNSPLHF. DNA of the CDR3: TGTGCCAGCAGCTTGGGACAGGATAATTCACCCCTCCACTTT.